Below, one T cell receptor beta chain is given with its context. Sequence at one end of the junction differs from germline and may be a read error. This entry is derived from a study of blood T cell repertoires in COVID-19. Study-level information: Sources were T cells, B-cell-depleted T cells, or PBMCs; the material itself was cDNA or gDNA.

The CDR3 is 16 amino acids. Germline-derived CDR1 and CDR2 are SGHDT and YYEEEE. Per the original data handling: Reference gene primer amplification gave nucleated cell count estimates. The table came from immunoSEQ multiplex PCR; TCRdb's copy has only in-frame clones and leaves some out. V and J calls plus clone size are reproduced from that table; the DNA served to infer D and trimming. This sample has fewer than 700,000 clones, with less than 90% found just once. Seattle cases were enrolled at active infection and followed longitudinally. The receptor was derived from a woman between 45 and 65 years old with COVID-19, enrolled during active disease. This chain uses TRBV5-6 with TRBJ2-4, with a possible D match to TRBD2 (6 bases). Sequences were obtained from peripheral blood. Here the CDR3 reads CASTLTGVTDRNIQYF. For the CDR3, the DNA is TGTGCCAGCACCTTGACGGGGGTGACAGACCGAAACATTCAGTACTTC.